The T cell receptor (beta chain) under discussion was sequenced for a study of blood T cell repertoires in COVID-19. Study-level background: Both acute and convalescent COVID-19 samples were obtained from the United States, Italy and Spain. PBMCs, B-cell-depleted T cells, or T cells provided the cDNA or gDNA that made up the material.

In its sample, this clone was seen a few times. In the authors' methods: Amplification of reference gene primers was used by the study to estimate nucleated cell counts. Only in-frame clones appear in the TCRdb table, and some are missing; sequencing was by immunoSEQ multiplex PCR. V and J calls and clone size come straight from that table; D and trimming were deduced from the DNA. The sample shows some 130,000 clones, 80% to 90% of them seen only once. This CDR3 is built from 13 residues. V was trimmed by 4 bases and J by 1 base, leaving 8 bases between them. Germline lookup yields CDR1 SGHRS and CDR2 YFSETQ.

Sequencing was carried out using peripheral blood. This rearrangement joins TRBV5-1 to TRBJ1-1; D unclear. This sequence originates from a man aged 45 to 65 with active or convalescent COVID-19. CDR3 sequence (DNA): TGCGCCAGCAGCCTAGGTTCGAACACTGAAGCTTTCTTT. It specifies CASSLGSNTEAFF.